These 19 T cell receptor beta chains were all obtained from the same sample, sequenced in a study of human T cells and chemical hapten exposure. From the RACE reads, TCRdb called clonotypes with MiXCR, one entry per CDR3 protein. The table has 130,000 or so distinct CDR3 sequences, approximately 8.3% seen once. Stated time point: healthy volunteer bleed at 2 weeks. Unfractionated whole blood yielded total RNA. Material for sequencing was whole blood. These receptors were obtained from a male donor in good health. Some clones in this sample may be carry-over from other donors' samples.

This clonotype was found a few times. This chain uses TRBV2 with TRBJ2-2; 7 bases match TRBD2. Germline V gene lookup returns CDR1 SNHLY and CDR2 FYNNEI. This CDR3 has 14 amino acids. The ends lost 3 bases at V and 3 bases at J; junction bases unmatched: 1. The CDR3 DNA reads TGTGCCAGCAGTGAGGGGGGGTACACCGGGGAGCTGTTTTTT. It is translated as CASSEGGYTGELFF.

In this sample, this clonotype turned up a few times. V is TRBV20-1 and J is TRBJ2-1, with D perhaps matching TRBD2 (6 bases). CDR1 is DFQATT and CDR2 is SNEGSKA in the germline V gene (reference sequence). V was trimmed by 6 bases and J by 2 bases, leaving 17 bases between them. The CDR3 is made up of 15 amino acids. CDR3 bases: TGCAGTGCCCCGGCTAGCGCCTTGCCCTACAATGAGCAGTTCTTC. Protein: CSAPASALPYNEQFF.

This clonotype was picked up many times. CDR3 in amino acids: CASSPAREQFF. DNA of the CDR3: TGTGCCAGCAGTCCAGCGCGAGAGCAGTTCTTC. V is TRBV7-9 and J is TRBJ2-1, with unresolved D. Trimming removed 6 bases from V and 10 bases from J, with 10 bases in between. Germline values: CDR1 SEHNR, CDR2 FQNEAQ (reference sequence). CDR3 size: 11 residues.

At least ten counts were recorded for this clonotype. The CDR3 protein is CASSQLGANSYNEQFF. The CDR3 coding sequence is TGTGCCAGCAGCCAATTGGGGGCCAACTCCTACAATGAGCAGTTCTTC. The chain recombines TRBV14 with TRBJ2-1, with D perhaps TRBD1 (6 bases). Per germline, CDR1 SGHDN and CDR2 FVKESK. This CDR3 has 16 amino acids. V shed 2 bases and J shed 0 bases, with 11 bases lying between them.

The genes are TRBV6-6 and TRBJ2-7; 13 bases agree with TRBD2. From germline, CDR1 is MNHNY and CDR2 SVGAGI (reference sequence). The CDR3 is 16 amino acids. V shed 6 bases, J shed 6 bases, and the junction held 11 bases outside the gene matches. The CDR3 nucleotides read TGTGCCAGCAGACCAAGCACCGGGACTAGCGGGATCGAGCAGTACTTC. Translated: CASRPSTGTSGIEQYF.

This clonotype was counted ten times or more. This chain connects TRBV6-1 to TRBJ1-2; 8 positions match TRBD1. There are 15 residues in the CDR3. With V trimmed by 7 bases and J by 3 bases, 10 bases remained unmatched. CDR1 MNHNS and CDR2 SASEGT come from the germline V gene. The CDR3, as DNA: TGTGCCAGCAAGTCGAGACAGGGGTTGGACTATGGCTACACCTTC. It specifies CASKSRQGLDYGYTF.

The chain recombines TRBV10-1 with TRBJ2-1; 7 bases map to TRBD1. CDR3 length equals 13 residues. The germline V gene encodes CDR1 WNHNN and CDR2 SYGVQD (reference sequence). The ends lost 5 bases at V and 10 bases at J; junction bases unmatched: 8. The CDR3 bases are TGCGCCAGCAGTCAATTCAGCAGGGGGGAGCAGTTCTTC. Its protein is CASSQFSRGEQFF.

The CDR3 sequence: CASSPMGYGELFF. The CDR3 nucleotides read TGTGCCAGCAGCCCGATGGGTTACGGGGAGCTGTTTTTT. This chain links TRBV12-3 or TRBV12-4 with TRBJ2-2; no reliable D call. The CDR3 loop spans 13 amino acids. The V and J ends lost 6 bases and 7 bases respectively, with 12 bases between them.

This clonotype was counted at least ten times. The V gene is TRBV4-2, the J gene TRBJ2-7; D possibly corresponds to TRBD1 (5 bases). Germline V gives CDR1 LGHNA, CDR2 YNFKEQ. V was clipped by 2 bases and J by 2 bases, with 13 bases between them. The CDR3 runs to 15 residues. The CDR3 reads CASSQRFDSTYEQYF. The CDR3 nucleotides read TGTGCCAGCAGCCAAAGGTTCGACAGCACCTACGAGCAGTACTTC.

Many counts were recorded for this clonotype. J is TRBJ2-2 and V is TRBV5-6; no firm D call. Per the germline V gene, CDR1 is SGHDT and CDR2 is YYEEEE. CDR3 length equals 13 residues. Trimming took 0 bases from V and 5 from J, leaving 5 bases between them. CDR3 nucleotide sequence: TGTGCCAGCAGCTTGGAGGCAACCGGGGAGCTGTTTTTT. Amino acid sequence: CASSLEATGELFF.

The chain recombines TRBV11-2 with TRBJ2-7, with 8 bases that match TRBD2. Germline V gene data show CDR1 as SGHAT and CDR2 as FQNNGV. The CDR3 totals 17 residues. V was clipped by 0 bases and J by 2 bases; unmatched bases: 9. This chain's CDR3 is CASSLDLSQRGTYEQYF. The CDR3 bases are TGTGCCAGCAGCTTAGATCTGTCCCAGCGGGGGACCTACGAGCAGTACTTC.

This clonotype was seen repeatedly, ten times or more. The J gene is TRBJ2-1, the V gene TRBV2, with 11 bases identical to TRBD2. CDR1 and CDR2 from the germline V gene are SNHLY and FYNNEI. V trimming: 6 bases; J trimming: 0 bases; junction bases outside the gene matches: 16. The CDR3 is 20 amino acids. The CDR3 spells CASSPRLAGLMRSSYNEQFF. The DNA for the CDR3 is TGTGCCAGCAGCCCTCGACTAGCGGGACTTATGAGGAGCTCCTACAATGAGCAGTTCTTC.

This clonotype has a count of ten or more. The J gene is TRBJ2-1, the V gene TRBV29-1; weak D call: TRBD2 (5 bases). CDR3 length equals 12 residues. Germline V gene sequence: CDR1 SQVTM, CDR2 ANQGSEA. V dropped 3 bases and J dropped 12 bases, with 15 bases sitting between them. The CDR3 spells CSVDTTRIGQFF. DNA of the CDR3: TGCAGCGTTGACACTACTAGGATTGGGCAGTTCTTC.

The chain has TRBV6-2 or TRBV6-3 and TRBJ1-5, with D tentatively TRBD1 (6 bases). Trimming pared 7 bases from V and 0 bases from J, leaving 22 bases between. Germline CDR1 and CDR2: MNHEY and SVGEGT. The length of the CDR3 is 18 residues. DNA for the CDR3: TGTGCCAGCATCCCACGTCAGGGGATTTTACATAGCAATCAGCCCCAGCATTTT. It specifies CASIPRQGILHSNQPQHF.

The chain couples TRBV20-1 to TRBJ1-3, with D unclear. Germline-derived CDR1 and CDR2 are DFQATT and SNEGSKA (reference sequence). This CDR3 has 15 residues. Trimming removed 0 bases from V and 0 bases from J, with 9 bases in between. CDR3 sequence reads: CSAREGISSGNTIYF. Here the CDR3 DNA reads TGCAGTGCTAGAGAAGGGATAAGCTCTGGAAACACCATATATTTT.

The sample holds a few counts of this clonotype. The CDR3 region is CASSFDEGAFF. CDR3 DNA: TGTGCCAGCAGCTTCGATGAGGGAGCTTTCTTT. This rearrangement joins TRBV7-9 to TRBJ1-1; no reliable D call. The CDR3 extends over 11 amino acids. V lost 3 bases to trimming and J lost 10 bases, with 9 bases between them. Germline V CDR1 and CDR2: SEHNR, FQNEAQ (reference sequence).

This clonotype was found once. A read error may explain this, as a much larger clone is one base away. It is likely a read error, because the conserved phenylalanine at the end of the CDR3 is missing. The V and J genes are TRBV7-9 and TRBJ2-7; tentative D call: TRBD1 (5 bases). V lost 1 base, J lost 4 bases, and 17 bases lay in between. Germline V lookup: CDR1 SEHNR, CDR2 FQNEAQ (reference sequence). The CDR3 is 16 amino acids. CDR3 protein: CASSLVRGRANYEQYL. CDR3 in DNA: TGTGCCAGCAGCTTAGTTCGCGGCAGGGCGAATTACGAGCAGTACCTC.

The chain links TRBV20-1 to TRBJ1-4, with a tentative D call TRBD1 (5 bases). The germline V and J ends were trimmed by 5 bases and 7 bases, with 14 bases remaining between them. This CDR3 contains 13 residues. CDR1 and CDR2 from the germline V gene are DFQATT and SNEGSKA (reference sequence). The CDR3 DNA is TGCAGTGCTTGGGACGGCATCGCTGAAAAACTGTTTTTT. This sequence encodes CSAWDGIAEKLFF.

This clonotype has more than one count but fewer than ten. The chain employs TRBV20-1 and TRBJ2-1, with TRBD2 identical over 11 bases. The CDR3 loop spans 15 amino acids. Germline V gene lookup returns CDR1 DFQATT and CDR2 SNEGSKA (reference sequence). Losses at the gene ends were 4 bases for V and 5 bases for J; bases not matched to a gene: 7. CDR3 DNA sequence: TGCAGTGCTATCCCAACTAGCGGGAGACACAATGAGCAGTTCTTC. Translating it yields CSAIPTSGRHNEQFF.